This T cell receptor beta chain was captured in a study of blood T cell repertoires in COVID-19. Trimming stripped 6 bases from V and 2 bases from J, with 8 bases between. Germline V CDR1 and CDR2: SGHTA, FQGNSA. The CDR3 is 12 residues long. Profiled with immunoSEQ multiplex PCR; TCRdb holds only in-frame clones, not every one. This sample has under 45,000 clones, with around 86% found just once. The chain is built from TRBV7-2 and TRBJ2-7; D call uncertain. The receptor comes from a man aged 40-49 years with active COVID-19. The sample was peripheral blood. The CDR3 bases are TGTGCCAGCAGTCCCCGGGCCTACGAGCAGTACTTC. Protein product: CASSPRAYEQYF.